These 6 T cell receptor beta chains share one sample of origin, sequenced in a study of OX40 agonist ivuxolimab in advanced cancers. The method was immunoSEQ multiplex PCR; TCRdb's version includes in-frame clones alone and lacks a portion of them. Of tens of thousands of clones in the sample, around 90% are singletons; the top ten hold about 3.6%. The sequencing used CD4+ or CD8+ T cells sorted from blood, collected in a trial of the OX40 agonist ivuxolimab. Receptors originate from an adult with an advanced solid tumor such as melanoma, head and neck, liver or kidney cancer.

The chain links TRBV7-2 to TRBJ2-7; 8 bases agree with TRBD2. Trimming at V came to 7 bases and at J to 1 base, leaving 12 bases not matched to a gene. CDR1 is SGHTA and CDR2 is FQGNSA in the germline V gene. The CDR3 extends over 16 amino acids. CDR3 bases: TGTGCCAGCACCCTATCAGCGGGGGAGACTTCCTACGAGCAGTACTTC. Translation: CASTLSAGETSYEQYF.

The chain combines TRBV5-6 with TRBJ2-2, with D perhaps matching TRBD1 (6 bases). Trimming cost V 3 bases and J 4 bases, with 13 bases left between them. Germline CDR1 SGHDT, CDR2 YYEEEE. This CDR3 is 15 amino acids long. The CDR3 protein is CASSWGQSRTGELFF. CDR3 nucleotides: TGTGCCAGCAGCTGGGGACAATCACGCACCGGGGAGCTGTTTTTT.

This chain's CDR3 is CASSLEGTGKEFTQYF. CDR3 DNA sequence: TGTGCCAGCAGCTTAGAAGGGACAGGGAAGGAATTTACGCAGTATTTT. This rearrangement joins TRBV11-2 to TRBJ2-3; 9 positions agree with TRBD1. The length of the CDR3 is 16 residues. CDR1 is SGHAT, CDR2 FQNNGV, per germline. Trimming took 0 bases from V and 8 from J; bases not matched to a gene: 9.

The chain couples TRBV28 to TRBJ2-1; the D is unclear. There are 14 residues in the CDR3. Germline V lookup: CDR1 MDHEN, CDR2 SYDVKM. Trimming cost V 4 bases and J 3 bases, with 10 bases left between them. CDR3 in amino acids: CASSSRLFYNEQFF. The CDR3 coding sequence is TGTGCCAGCAGTTCGCGACTTTTCTACAATGAGCAGTTCTTC.

J is TRBJ1-1 and V is TRBV27, with D perhaps matching TRBD1 (5 bases). V was clipped by 5 bases and J by 6 bases, with 10 bases between them. Germline CDR1 is MNHEY and CDR2 is SMNVEV (reference sequence). The CDR3 contains 12 residues. The CDR3 coding sequence is TGTGCCAGCAGTACCCCGGGGGCTGAAGCTTTCTTT. Residues: CASSTPGAEAFF.

The chain carries TRBV28 and TRBJ1-2; no clear D gene. Trimming pared 3 bases from V and 4 bases from J, leaving 18 bases between. The CDR3 spans 16 residues. Germline V gene data show CDR1 as MDHEN and CDR2 as SYDVKM. The CDR3: CASSFETPPIIYGYTF. The CDR3 DNA reads TGTGCCAGCAGTTTTGAGACACCTCCTATCATCTATGGCTACACCTTC.